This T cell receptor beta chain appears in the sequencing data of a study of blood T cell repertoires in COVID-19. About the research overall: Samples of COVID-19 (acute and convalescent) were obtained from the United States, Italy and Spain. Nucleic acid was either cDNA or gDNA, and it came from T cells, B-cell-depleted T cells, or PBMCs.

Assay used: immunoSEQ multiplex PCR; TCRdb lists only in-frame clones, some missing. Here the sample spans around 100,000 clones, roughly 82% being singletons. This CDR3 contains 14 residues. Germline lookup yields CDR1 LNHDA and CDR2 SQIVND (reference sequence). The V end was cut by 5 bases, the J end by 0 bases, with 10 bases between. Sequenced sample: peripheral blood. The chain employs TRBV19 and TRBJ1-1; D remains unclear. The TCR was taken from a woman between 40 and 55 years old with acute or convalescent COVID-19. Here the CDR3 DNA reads TGTGCCAGTAGTCTCCCCGCGATGAACACTGAAGCTTTCTTT. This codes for CASSLPAMNTEAFF.